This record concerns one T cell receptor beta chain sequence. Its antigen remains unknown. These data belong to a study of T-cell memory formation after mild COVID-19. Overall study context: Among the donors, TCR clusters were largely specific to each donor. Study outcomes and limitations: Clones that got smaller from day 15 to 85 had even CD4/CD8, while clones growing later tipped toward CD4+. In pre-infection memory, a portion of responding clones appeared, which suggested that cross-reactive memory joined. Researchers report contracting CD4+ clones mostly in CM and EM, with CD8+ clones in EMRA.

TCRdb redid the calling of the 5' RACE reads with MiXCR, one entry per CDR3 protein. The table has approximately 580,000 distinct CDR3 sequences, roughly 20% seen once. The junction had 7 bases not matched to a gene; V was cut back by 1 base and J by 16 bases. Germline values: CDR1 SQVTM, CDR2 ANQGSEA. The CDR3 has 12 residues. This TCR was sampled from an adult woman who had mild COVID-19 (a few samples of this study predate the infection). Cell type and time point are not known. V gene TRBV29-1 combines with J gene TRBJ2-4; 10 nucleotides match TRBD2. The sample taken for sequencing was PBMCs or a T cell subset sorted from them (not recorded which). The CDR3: CSVEGLAGVPYF. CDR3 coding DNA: TGCAGCGTTGAAGGTCTAGCGGGAGTTCCTTACTTC. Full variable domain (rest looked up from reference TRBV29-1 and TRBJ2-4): SAVISQKPSRDICQRGTSLTIQCQVDSQVTMMFWYRQQPGQSLTLIATANQGSEATYESGFVIDKFPISRPNLTFSTLTVSNMSPEDSSIYLCSVEGLAGVPYFGAGTRLSVL.